These T cell receptor beta chains were read from a single sample in a study of blood T cell repertoires in COVID-19. TCRdb's copy holds only in-frame clones and misses some; the assay was immunoSEQ multiplex PCR. This table has roughly 230,000 clones, around 80% appearing once. The specimen sequenced was peripheral blood. The receptors originated from a woman older than 75 with COVID-19, enrolled during active disease. Both conserved end residues are part of each CDR3.

v_call,j_call,cdr3_aa
TRBV2,TRBJ2-5,CASRVDIRGETQYF
TRBV10-3,TRBJ2-2,CASRPLGNTGELFF
TRBV6-6,TRBJ1-2,CASSPSGGYGYTF
TRBV6-6,TRBJ1-5,CASYPGQGFNQPQHF
TRBV3-1/TRBV3-2,TRBJ2-4,CASSLRGENIQYF
TRBV28,TRBJ1-2,CASRQANYGYTF
TRBV4-2,TRBJ1-3,CASSQDLQGRNTIYF
TRBV6-5,TRBJ1-6,CASVPGTANSPLHF
TRBV2,TRBJ2-5,CASSGQVLGTQYF
TRBV5-1,TRBJ2-3,CASSSGLGGFTDTQYF
TRBV7-2,TRBJ1-6,CASLVSGRTGNSPLHF
TRBV9,TRBJ1-1,CASSPQDWLVTEAFF
TRBV3-1/TRBV3-2,TRBJ2-7,CASSPGVADSYEQYF
TRBV19,TRBJ1-1,CASSPGWNTEAFF
TRBV5-1,TRBJ1-2,CASSLGGHRYGYTF
TRBV18,TRBJ1-1,CASSPPSPGEGTEAFF
TRBV19,TRBJ1-2,CASSLGTGLGYTF
TRBV7-2,TRBJ1-1,CASSPPQWGSAFF
TRBV18,TRBJ2-3,CASSPLQGDTQYF
TRBV3-1/TRBV3-2,TRBJ2-1,CASSQGTSGANEQFF
TRBV24-1,TRBJ2-1,CATSDFSSNYNEQFF
TRBV19,TRBJ2-1,CASSPGQGLGEQFF
TRBV28,TRBJ1-6,CASLLGTDYNSPLHF
TRBV4-1,TRBJ2-1,CASSQEPPGYTRSSYNEQFF
TRBV2,TRBJ2-5,CASHRDSQETQYF
TRBV19,TRBJ1-1,CASSYQGGGTEAFF
TRBV3-1/TRBV3-2,TRBJ2-3,CASSPARGSGTDTQYF
TRBV5-3,TRBJ2-2,CARTQRLNTGELFF
TRBV24-1,TRBJ2-3,CATSDWTNRGNTQYF
TRBV18,TRBJ1-2,CASSPGTHGGYTF
TRBV7-2,TRBJ2-5,CASSLGPGVPSAQYF
TRBV18,TRBJ1-1,CASSLNPGDTEAFF
TRBV10-3,TRBJ2-7,CAIRKTGGSSYEQYF
TRBV5-1,TRBJ2-2,CASSQTGGSLPGELFF
TRBV29-1,TRBJ1-1,CSVVGAKAFF
TRBV13,TRBJ2-5,CASSLDRGSVETQYF
TRBV13,TRBJ1-2,CASSLGQFLGDGYTF
TRBV3-1/TRBV3-2,TRBJ1-5,CASSSEGGGNQPQHF
TRBV9,TRBJ2-5,CASSSMGGETQYF
TRBV5-1,TRBJ1-2,CASSLEANYGYTF
TRBV6-6,TRBJ1-2,CASSSQDRVFYGYTF
TRBV7-3,TRBJ2-1,CASSLRRGDEQFF
TRBV6-6,TRBJ1-3,CASLSGGGNTIYF
TRBV19,TRBJ2-3,CASSRFAGEGDTQYF
TRBV10-3,TRBJ1-1,CAISDTAAATEAFF
TRBV5-1,TRBJ1-4,CASSLGQSPEKLFF
TRBV3-1/TRBV3-2,TRBJ1-3,CASSQGGRSSGNTIYF
TRBV5-4,TRBJ2-2,CASSYRSGGAPGELFF
TRBV2,TRBJ2-1,CASSPILAGGYNEQFF